The present TCR beta chain was sequenced within a study of response to subunit inactivated influenza vaccine. Study-level findings and limits: The authors put forward the suggestion that each seasonal influenza vaccination may bring in only a limited number of new T cells.

The CDR3 runs 15 residues. The germline V gene has CDR1 DFQATT and CDR2 SNEGSKA (reference sequence). Notes on this clonotype: Its specificity is unknown. At one end, the junction sequence differs from germline, possibly due to a read error.

TCRdb reanalysed the RT-PCR reads using MiXCR and keeps one entry per CDR3 protein. The repertoire holds roughly 700,000 distinct CDR3 sequences, with around 14% as singletons. Here the sequenced sample was PBMCs from blood, taken 12 days after vaccination. The gene calls are TRBV20-1 and TRBJ2-1; 7 nucleotides line up with TRBD2. The TCR comes from a man aged 50 to 59 who received an inactivated influenza vaccine. CDR3 protein: CSAARESSSYSEQFF. For the CDR3, the DNA is TGCAGTGCTGCGCGGGAGTCCAGCTCCTACAGTGAGCAGTTCTTC.